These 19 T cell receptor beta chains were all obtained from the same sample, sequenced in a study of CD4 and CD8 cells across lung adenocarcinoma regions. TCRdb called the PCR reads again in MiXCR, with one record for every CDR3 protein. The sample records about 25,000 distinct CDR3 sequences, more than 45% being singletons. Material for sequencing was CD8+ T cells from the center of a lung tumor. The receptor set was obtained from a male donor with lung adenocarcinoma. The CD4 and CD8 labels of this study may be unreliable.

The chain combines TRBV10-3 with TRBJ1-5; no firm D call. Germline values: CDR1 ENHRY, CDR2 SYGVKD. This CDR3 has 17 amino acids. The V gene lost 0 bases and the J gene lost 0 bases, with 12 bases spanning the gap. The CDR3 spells CAISESTLTYSNQPQHF. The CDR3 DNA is TGTGCCATCAGTGAGTCGACTCTGACATATAGCAATCAGCCCCAGCATTTT.

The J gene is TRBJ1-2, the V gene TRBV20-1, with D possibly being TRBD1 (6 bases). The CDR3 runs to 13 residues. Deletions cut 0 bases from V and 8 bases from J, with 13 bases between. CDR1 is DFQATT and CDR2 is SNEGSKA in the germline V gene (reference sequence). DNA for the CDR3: TGCAGTGCTAGAGAGGGCAGGGGTATCGGCTACACCTTC. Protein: CSAREGRGIGYTF.

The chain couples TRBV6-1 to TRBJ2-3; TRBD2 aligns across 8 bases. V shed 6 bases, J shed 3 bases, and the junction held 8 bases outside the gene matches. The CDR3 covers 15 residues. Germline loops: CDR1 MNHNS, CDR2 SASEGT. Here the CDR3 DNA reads TGTGCCAGCAGGCCCGGTGTAGCGGGGACAGATACGCAGTATTTT. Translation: CASRPGVAGTDTQYF.

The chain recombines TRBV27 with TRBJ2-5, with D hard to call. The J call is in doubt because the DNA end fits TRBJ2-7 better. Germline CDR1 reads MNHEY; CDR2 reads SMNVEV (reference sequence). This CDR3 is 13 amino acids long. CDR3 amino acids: CASRPRQAYEQYF. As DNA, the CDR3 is TGTGCCAGCAGGCCACGTCAGGCCTACGAGCAGTACTTC.

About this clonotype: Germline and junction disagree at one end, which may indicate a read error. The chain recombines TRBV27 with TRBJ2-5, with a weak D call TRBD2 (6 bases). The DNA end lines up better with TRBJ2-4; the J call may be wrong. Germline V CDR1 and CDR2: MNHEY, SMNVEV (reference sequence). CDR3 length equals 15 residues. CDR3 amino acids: CASSPAGADKDIQYF. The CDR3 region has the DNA TGTGCCAGCAGCCCAGCGGGTGCTGACAAAGACATTCAGTACTTC.

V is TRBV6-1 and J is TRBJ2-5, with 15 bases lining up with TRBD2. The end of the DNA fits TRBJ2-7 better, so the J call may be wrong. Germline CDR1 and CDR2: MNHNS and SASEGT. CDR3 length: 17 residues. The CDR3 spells CASSETWTSGRDNEQYF. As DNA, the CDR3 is TGTGCCAGCAGTGAAACGTGGACTAGCGGGAGGGACAACGAGCAGTACTTC.

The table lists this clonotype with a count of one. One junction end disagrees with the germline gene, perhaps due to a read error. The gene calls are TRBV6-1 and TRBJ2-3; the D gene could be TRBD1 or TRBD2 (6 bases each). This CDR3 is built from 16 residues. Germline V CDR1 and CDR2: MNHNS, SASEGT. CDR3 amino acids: CASRGPGGRDQDTQYF. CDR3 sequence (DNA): TGTGCCAGCAGGGGACCCGGGGGCCGGGACCAGGATACCCAGTACTTT.

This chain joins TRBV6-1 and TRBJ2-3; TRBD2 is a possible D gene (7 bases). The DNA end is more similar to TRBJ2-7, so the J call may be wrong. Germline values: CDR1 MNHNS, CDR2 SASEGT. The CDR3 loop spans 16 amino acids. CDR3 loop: CASAGAGGRDRDTQYF. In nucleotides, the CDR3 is TGTGCCAGCGCGGGAGCCGGGGGCCGGGACCGGGATACGCAGTACTTC.

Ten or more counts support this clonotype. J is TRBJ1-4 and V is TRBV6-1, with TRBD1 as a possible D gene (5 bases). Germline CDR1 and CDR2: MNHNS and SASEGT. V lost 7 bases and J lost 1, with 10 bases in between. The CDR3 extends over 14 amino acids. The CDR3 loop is CASIQGGTNEKLFF. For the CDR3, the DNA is TGTGCCAGCATCCAGGGCGGAACTAATGAAAAACTGTTTTTT.

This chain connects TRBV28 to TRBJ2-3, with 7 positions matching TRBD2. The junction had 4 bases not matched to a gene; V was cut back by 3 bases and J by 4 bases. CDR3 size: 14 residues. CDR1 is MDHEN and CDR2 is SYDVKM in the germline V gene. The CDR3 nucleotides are TGTGCCAGCAGTTTCCGCGGGAGCGCAGATACGCAGTATTTT. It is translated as CASSFRGSADTQYF. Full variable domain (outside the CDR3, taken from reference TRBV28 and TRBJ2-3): DVKVTQSSRYLVKRTGEKVFLECVQDMDHENMFWYRQDPGLGLRLIYFSYDVKMKEKGDIPEGYSVSREKKERFSLILESASTNQTSMYLCASSFRGSADTQYFGPGTRLTVL.

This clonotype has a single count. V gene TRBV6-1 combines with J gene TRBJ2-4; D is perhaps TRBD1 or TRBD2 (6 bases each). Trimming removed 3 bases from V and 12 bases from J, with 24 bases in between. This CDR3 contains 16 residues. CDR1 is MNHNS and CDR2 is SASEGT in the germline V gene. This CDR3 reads CASSDAGPGARNTQYF. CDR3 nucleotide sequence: TGTGCCAGCAGTGACGCGGGGCCGGGGGCCAGAAATACTCAGTACTTC.

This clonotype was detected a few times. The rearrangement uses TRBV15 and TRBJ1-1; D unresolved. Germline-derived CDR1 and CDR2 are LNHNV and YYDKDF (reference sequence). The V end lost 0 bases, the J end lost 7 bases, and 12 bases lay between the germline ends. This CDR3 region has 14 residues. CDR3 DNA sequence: TGTGCCACCAGCAGAGATATCCGTCCAGTTGAAGCTTTCTTT. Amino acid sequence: CATSRDIRPVEAFF. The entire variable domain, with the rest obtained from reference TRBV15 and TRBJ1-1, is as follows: DAMVIQNPRYQVTQFGKPVTLSCSQTLNHNVMYWYQQKSSQAPKLLFHYYDKDFNNEADTPDNFQSRRPNTSFCFLDIRSPGLGDTAMYLCATSRDIRPVEAFFGQGTRLTVV.

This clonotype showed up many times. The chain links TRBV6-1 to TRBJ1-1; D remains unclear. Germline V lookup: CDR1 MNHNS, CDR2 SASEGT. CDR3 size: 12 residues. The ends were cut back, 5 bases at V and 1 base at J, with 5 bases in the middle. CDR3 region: CASSRRNTEAFF. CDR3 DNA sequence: TGTGCCAGCAGTCGGAGGAACACTGAAGCTTTCTTT.

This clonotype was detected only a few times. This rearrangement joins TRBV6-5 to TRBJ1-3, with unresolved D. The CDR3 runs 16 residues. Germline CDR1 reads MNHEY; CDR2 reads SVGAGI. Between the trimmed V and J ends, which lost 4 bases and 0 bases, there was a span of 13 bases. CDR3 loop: CASSSISILSGNTIYF. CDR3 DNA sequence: TGTGCCAGCAGTTCCATCAGCATCCTCTCTGGAAACACCATATATTTT.

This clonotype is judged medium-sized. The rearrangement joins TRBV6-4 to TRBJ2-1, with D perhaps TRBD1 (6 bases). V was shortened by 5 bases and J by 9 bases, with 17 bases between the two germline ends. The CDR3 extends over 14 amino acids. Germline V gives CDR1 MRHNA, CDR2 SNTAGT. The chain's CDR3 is CASSQGRMTGEQFF. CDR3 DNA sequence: TGTGCCAGCAGTCAGGGGCGGATGACCGGTGAGCAGTTCTTC.

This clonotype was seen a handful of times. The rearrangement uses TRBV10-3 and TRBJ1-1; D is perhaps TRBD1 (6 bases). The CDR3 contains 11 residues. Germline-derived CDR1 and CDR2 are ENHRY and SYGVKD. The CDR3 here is CTTARGTEAFF. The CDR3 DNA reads TGTACCACCGCAAGGGGGACCGAAGCTTTCTTT.

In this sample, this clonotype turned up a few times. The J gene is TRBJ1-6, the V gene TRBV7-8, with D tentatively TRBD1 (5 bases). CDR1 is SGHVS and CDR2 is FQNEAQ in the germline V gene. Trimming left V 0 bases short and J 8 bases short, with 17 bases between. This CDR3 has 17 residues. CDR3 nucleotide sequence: TGTGCCAGCAGCTTAGCGGGGCAGGCCGGGCTTCATTCACCCCTCCACTTT. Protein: CASSLAGQAGLHSPLHF.

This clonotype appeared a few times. CDR3 sequence (DNA): TGTGCCAGCAGCCAGGGGGGGGGGACCTACGAGCAGTACTTC. Protein product: CASSQGGGTYEQYF. The chain combines TRBV3-1 with TRBJ2-1; 7 nucleotides agree with TRBD2. The end of the DNA is better explained by TRBJ2-7, so the J call may be wrong. The CDR3 spans 14 residues. Germline V lookup: CDR1 LGHDT, CDR2 YNNKEL (reference sequence).

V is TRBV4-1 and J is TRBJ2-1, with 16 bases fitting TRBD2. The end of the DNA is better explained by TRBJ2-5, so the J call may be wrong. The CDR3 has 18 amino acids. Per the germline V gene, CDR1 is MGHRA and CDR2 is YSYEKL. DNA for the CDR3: TGCGCCAGCAGCCGTGGGACTAGCGGGGGGGGAGTAGGGGAGACCCAGTACTTC. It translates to CASSRGTSGGGVGETQYF.